These 9 T cell receptor beta chains were all obtained from the same sample, sequenced in a study of regulatory T cells in long-lasting Graves disease. The time point denotes: newly diagnosed GD, antithyroid drugs for less than 3 months. Extracted PBMC RNA gave rise to the TCR library. CDR3 regions were amplified by Arm-PCR using iRepertoire HTBI primers to build TCR beta libraries. TCRdb itself ran the multiplex PCR reads through MiXCR, one entry per CDR3 protein. The table has a few hundred thousand distinct CDR3 sequences, 15% seen once; the top ten hold about 7.8%. The data were also submitted as part of a second study, on T cells in Graves' hyperthyroidism and ophthalmopathy.

The sequencing used peripheral blood mononuclear cells (PBMCs), collected at new diagnosis, from a patient treated with antithyroid drugs. Every receptor here comes from a middle-aged woman with Graves disease.

V gene TRBV2 combines with J gene TRBJ1-1; no firm D call. The CDR3 spans 14 residues. The V end was cut by 3 bases, the J end by 5 bases, with 13 bases between. Germline V gives CDR1 SNHLY, CDR2 FYNNEI. The CDR3 is CASSDEGRGTEAFF. CDR3 coding DNA: TGTGCCAGCAGTGACGAAGGGAGAGGAACTGAAGCTTTCTTT.

V usage is TRBV6-5 and J usage is TRBJ1-1, with D possibly TRBD1 on 5 matching bases. The CDR3 runs 14 residues. V was cut by 0 bases and J by 5 bases, with 10 bases left in between. The germline V gene encodes CDR1 MNHEY and CDR2 SVGAGI. DNA of the CDR3: TGTGCCAGCAGTTACTCTCCCCCAGGGACTGAAGCTTTCTTT. It translates to CASSYSPPGTEAFF.

This clonotype was seen repeatedly, ten times or more. The rearrangement links TRBV11-3 to TRBJ2-2, with D perhaps matching TRBD2 (5 bases). Trimming removed 3 bases from V and 6 bases from J, with 14 bases in between. Germline V gives CDR1 SGHNT, CDR2 YENEEA. The CDR3 spans 15 residues. Here the CDR3 DNA reads TGTGCCAGCAGCTTTAATCGCGGGTACGCCGGGGAGCTGTTTTTT. It codes for CASSFNRGYAGELFF.

There are many counts of this clonotype. The V gene is TRBV7-2, the J gene TRBJ1-1; 7 bases are a match to TRBD1. V was pared by 5 bases and J by 2 bases, with 8 bases of the junction left unmatched. Looked up from germline, CDR1 is SGHTA and CDR2 is FQGNSA. The CDR3 has 15 residues. CDR3 region: CASSPGTEFNTEAFF. The DNA of the CDR3 is TGTGCCAGCAGCCCGGGGACAGAATTTAACACTGAAGCTTTCTTT.

This clonotype occurred many times. The V call is TRBV10-3, the J call TRBJ2-7; D possibly matches TRBD1 or TRBD2 (5 bases each). Germline CDR1 is ENHRY and CDR2 is SYGVKD. This CDR3 is built from 15 residues. Trimming pared 0 bases from V and 6 bases from J, leaving 15 bases between. The CDR3 DNA is TGTGCCATCAGTGAGTCGACGGGGCCTAGTCCCGAGCAGTACTTC. This gives the protein CAISESTGPSPEQYF.

This clonotype was recorded at least ten times. J is TRBJ2-3 and V is TRBV7-9; the D is unclear. The CDR3 is made up of 14 amino acids. The V gene lost 9 bases and the J gene lost 0 bases, with 13 bases spanning the gap. Germline V gene lookup returns CDR1 SEHNR and CDR2 FQNEAQ (reference sequence). The CDR3 DNA follows: TGTGCCAGTAATCATGGGCTGAGCACAGATACGCAGTATTTT. This encodes CASNHGLSTDTQYF.

This clonotype was counted between two and nine times. The chain is built from TRBV9 and TRBJ2-1; D remains unclear. V gave up 4 bases and J gave up 0 bases, with 11 bases separating them. In germline, CDR1 is SGDLS, CDR2 YYNGEE. The CDR3 contains 15 residues. The CDR3 protein is CASSPSTSSYNEQFF. DNA of the CDR3: TGTGCCAGCAGCCCATCCACCAGCTCCTACAATGAGCAGTTCTTC. Supplemented by reference TRBV9 and TRBJ2-1, the full variable domain reads DSGVTQTPKHLITATGQRVTLRCSPRSGDLSVYWYQQSLDQGLQFLIQYYNGEERAKGNILERFSAQQFPDLHSELNLSSLELGDSALYFCASSPSTSSYNEQFFGPGTRLTVL.

The sample holds many counts of this clonotype. The chain has TRBV3-1 and TRBJ2-7; the match to TRBD1 covers 11 bases. Trimming removed 4 bases from V and 4 bases from J; junction bases left unmatched: 6. The CDR3 length is 15 residues. CDR1 is LGHDT and CDR2 is YNNKEL in the germline V gene (reference sequence). The CDR3 region has the DNA TGTGCCAGCAGCCCCCGGGACAGGGGGTTGTACGAGCAGTACTTC. This translates into CASSPRDRGLYEQYF.

Notes on this clonotype: This may be a read error, as it is one base from a much larger clone. The V call is TRBV12-3 or TRBV12-4, the J call TRBJ2-1; D is ambiguous. With 3 bases removed from V and 10 bases from J, the gap between germline ends came to 7 bases. The CDR3 sequence is 11 residues long. The CDR3 loop reads CASSFLKEQFF. The CDR3 nucleotides are TGTGCCAGCAGTTTTTTGAAGGAGCAGTTCTTC.